Each of the 27 T cell receptor beta chains below was sequenced from the same sample in a study of blood T cell repertoires in COVID-19. Produced via immunoSEQ multiplex PCR; TCRdb's table is partial and in-frame only. This sample yields around 130,000 clones, of which around 83% are seen a single time; over 15% belongs to the top ten. The source material was PBMCs or T cells enriched from blood (not recorded which). The receptor set was obtained from a young man who had recovered from COVID-19.

The J gene is TRBJ1-2, the V gene TRBV30; a possible D gene is TRBD1 (5 bases). The CDR3 has 13 amino acids. The germline V gene has CDR1 GTSNPN and CDR2 SVGIG (reference sequence). The V end lost 3 bases, the J end lost 4 bases, and 12 bases lay between the germline ends. CDR3 in amino acids: CAWSDSGTYGYTF. As DNA, the CDR3 is TGTGCCTGGAGCGACAGTGGAACCTATGGCTACACCTTC.

The J gene is TRBJ1-2, the V gene TRBV4-1; the D gene is possibly TRBD1 (5 bases). The CDR3 covers 14 residues. The germline gives CDR1 MGHRA, CDR2 YSYEKL. V lost 3 bases, J lost 2 bases, and 10 bases lay in between. CDR3 coding DNA: TGCGCCAGCAGCCAGCGGGGGGGGAACTATGGCTACACCTTC. Protein sequence: CASSQRGGNYGYTF.

This clone appeared a few times. In nucleotides, the CDR3 is TGTGCCAGCAGCTCAGGGGGCCGGGGTTCACCCCTCCACTTT. It yields the protein CASSSGGRGSPLHF. The genes are TRBV7-9 and TRBJ1-6, with 8 bases that match TRBD1. There are 14 residues in the CDR3. The V segment lost 4 bases and the J segment 9 bases; nucleotides outside the gene matches: 5. From germline, CDR1 is SEHNR and CDR2 FQNEAQ (reference sequence).

The chain couples TRBV12-3 or TRBV12-4 to TRBJ2-7, with D possibly TRBD2 on 6 matching bases. CDR3 size: 13 residues. The V end lost 3 bases, the J end lost 5 bases, and 11 bases lay between the germline ends. The CDR3 DNA is TGTGCCAGCAGTTTGGGCAGGGAGGACGAGCAGTACTTC. It yields the protein CASSLGREDEQYF.

This clone was seen only a few times. The rearrangement uses TRBV5-1 and TRBJ1-1; D is uncertain. Germline lookup yields CDR1 SGHRS and CDR2 YFSETQ. The V end lost 3 bases, the J end lost 2 bases, and 8 bases lay between the germline ends. The CDR3 runs to 13 residues. CDR3 residues: CASSSDTNTEAFF. CDR3 sequence (DNA): TGCGCCAGCAGCTCAGACACCAACACTGAAGCTTTCTTT.

The chain combines TRBV7-9 with TRBJ1-4; D not certain. The CDR3 runs to 15 residues. Germline CDR1 reads SEHNR; CDR2 reads FQNEAQ (reference sequence). The V end was cut by 6 bases, the J end by 8 bases, with 19 bases between. DNA for the CDR3: TGTGCCAGCAGAACCCCGGGGAGGGAAGGGGAAAAACTGTTTTTT. Translated, it gives CASRTPGREGEKLFF.

The rearrangement links TRBV15 to TRBJ2-4; 12 nucleotides align to TRBD1. V was clipped by 0 bases and J by 3 bases; unmatched bases: 6. The length of the CDR3 is 18 residues. Germline CDR1 is LNHNV and CDR2 is YYDKDF (reference sequence). CDR3 sequence (DNA): TGTGCCACCAGCAGAGATGAGGGACAGGGGGCTAACAAAAACATTCAGTACTTC. It yields the protein CATSRDEGQGANKNIQYF.

The chain employs TRBV5-4 and TRBJ2-1, with 13 positions matching TRBD2. The V and J ends lost 4 bases and 5 bases, in that order; junction bases with no gene match: 6. The length of the CDR3 is 16 residues. In germline, CDR1 is SGHNT, CDR2 YYREEE (reference sequence). CDR3 sequence: CASSRPGTSGNNEQFF. The DNA for the CDR3 is TGTGCCAGCAGCAGGCCCGGGACTAGCGGGAACAATGAGCAGTTCTTC. The whole variable domain, remainder taken from reference TRBV5-4 and TRBJ2-1, is ETGVTQSPTHLIKTRGQQVTLRCSSQSGHNTVSWYQQALGQGPQFIFQYYREEENGRGNFPPRFSGLQFPNYSSELNVNALELDDSALYLCASSRPGTSGNNEQFFGPGTRLTVL.

The chain joins TRBV5-1 to TRBJ1-4, with 8 bases fitting TRBD1. Germline loops: CDR1 SGHRS, CDR2 YFSETQ. CDR3 length: 14 residues. Losses at the gene ends were 4 bases for V and 8 bases for J; bases not matched to a gene: 7. The CDR3 here is CASSKQGAWEKLFF. CDR3 nucleotide sequence: TGCGCCAGCAGCAAGCAGGGGGCGTGGGAAAAACTGTTTTTT.

This chain joins TRBV5-4 and TRBJ2-1, with 12 nucleotides matching TRBD2. V trimming: 5 bases; J trimming: 2 bases; junction bases outside the gene matches: 5. The CDR3 is made up of 16 amino acids. The germline gives CDR1 SGHNT, CDR2 YYREEE (reference sequence). CDR3 bases: TGTGCCAGCAGGCGGACTAGCGGGGAACCCTACAATGAGCAGTTCTTC. This translates into CASRRTSGEPYNEQFF.

The gene calls are TRBV12-3 or TRBV12-4 and TRBJ2-5, with D possibly matching TRBD1 (5 bases). With 8 bases removed from V and 1 base from J, the gap between germline ends came to 11 bases. The CDR3 contains 13 residues. For the CDR3, the DNA is TGTGCCAGCGGCAGGGAACTCCAAGAGACCCAGTACTTC. Amino acids: CASGRELQETQYF.

CDR3 residues: CASSRTRQNTEAFF. CDR3 nucleotides: TGTGCCAGCAGCCGAACTCGACAGAACACTGAAGCTTTCTTT. The chain is built from TRBV13 and TRBJ1-1; D is unresolved. This CDR3 region has 14 residues. Trimming removed 5 bases from V and 1 base from J, with 11 bases in between. The germline gives CDR1 PRHDT, CDR2 FYEKMQ (reference sequence).

This chain links TRBV6-5 with TRBJ2-1; D might be TRBD2 (5 bases). CDR1 MNHEY and CDR2 SVGAGI come from the germline V gene. CDR3 length: 14 residues. V was shortened by 11 bases and J by 5 bases, with 19 bases between the two germline ends. The CDR3 bases are TGTGCCGGGAGAGAGACGGGCAGTAACAATGAGCAGTTCTTC. It yields the protein CAGRETGSNNEQFF.

The rearrangement links TRBV30 to TRBJ2-7, with a tentative D call TRBD1 (6 bases). The V end was cut by 0 bases, the J end by 10 bases, with 16 bases between. This CDR3 comprises 13 residues. Germline V gene sequence: CDR1 GTSNPN, CDR2 SVGIG (reference sequence). DNA of the CDR3: TGTGCCTGGAGTGTGCTTCCCGGACAGACTCAGTACTTC. It yields the protein CAWSVLPGQTQYF.

V gene TRBV11-2 combines with J gene TRBJ1-3; 7 nucleotides line up with TRBD1. The trim removed 5 bases at V and 7 bases at J, leaving 8 bases unmatched. The germline gives CDR1 SGHAT, CDR2 FQNNGV. This CDR3 region has 14 residues. Here the CDR3 DNA reads TGTGCCAGCAGCCCTCGGACAGGAGCGAACACCATATATTTT. It encodes CASSPRTGANTIYF.

This rearrangement joins TRBV5-4 to TRBJ2-3, with 8 bases aligning to TRBD2. The V segment lost 0 bases and the J segment 1 base; nucleotides outside the gene matches: 1. The CDR3 sequence is 15 residues long. Germline CDR1 and CDR2: SGHNT and YYREEE (reference sequence). CDR3 bases: TGTGCCAGCAGCTTGGCACTAGCGGGCACAGATACGCAGTATTTT. It translates to CASSLALAGTDTQYF.

This clone was detected once. The chain combines TRBV7-2 with TRBJ1-2; TRBD1 is a possible D gene (6 bases). V lost 5 bases and J lost 7, with 20 bases in between. CDR3 length equals 15 residues. Germline V gives CDR1 SGHTA, CDR2 FQGNSA. CDR3 sequence reads: CASSPGGGRPRGYTF. In DNA form, the CDR3 reads TGTGCCAGCAGCCCGGGAGGGGGACGACCGCGTGGCTACACCTTC.

CDR3 region: CASSLSRLDNEQFF. CDR3 bases: TGCGCCAGCAGCCTTTCCAGACTCGACAATGAGCAGTTCTTC. The gene calls are TRBV5-1 and TRBJ2-1; D unclear. The CDR3 consists of 14 residues. Trimming left V 4 bases short and J 5 bases short, with 13 bases between. Germline values: CDR1 SGHRS, CDR2 YFSETQ.

This chain joins TRBV19 and TRBJ1-1; no reliable D call. The V and J ends lost 3 bases and 3 bases respectively, with 8 bases between them. The CDR3 spans 13 residues. CDR1 and CDR2 (germline): LNHDA, SQIVND (reference sequence). In DNA form, the CDR3 reads TGTGCCAGTAGTATCCCGGCGGACACTGAAGCTTTCTTT. This sequence encodes CASSIPADTEAFF.

CDR3 residues: CASSPYPVGNNSPLHF. As DNA, the CDR3 is TGTGCCAGCTCACCATATCCGGTCGGTAATAATTCACCCCTCCACTTT. The chain links TRBV18 to TRBJ1-6, with D uncertain. Germline V gene sequence: CDR1 KGHSH, CDR2 LQKENI. The CDR3 runs 16 residues. V was clipped by 2 bases and J by 5 bases, with 13 bases between them.

In this sample, this clone turned up once. The chain is built from TRBV5-4 and TRBJ1-2; 8 bases align to TRBD1. Germline V gene lookup returns CDR1 SGHNT and CDR2 YYREEE (reference sequence). This CDR3 is built from 14 residues. V lost 4 bases and J lost 2; bases outside the gene matches: 4. The CDR3 bases are TGTGCCAGCAGCCCAAGACAGGGGAACTATGGCTACACCTTC. The encoded protein is CASSPRQGNYGYTF.

The J gene is TRBJ2-5, the V gene TRBV12-5; possible D gene TRBD2, 7 bases. There are 14 residues in the CDR3. V was shortened by 2 bases and J by 5 bases, with 12 bases between the two germline ends. Germline-derived CDR1 and CDR2 are LGHNT and FRNRAP. The DNA of the CDR3 is TGTGCTAGTGGTTTGAGGGGGGGCCCGGAGACCCAGTACTTC. The encoded protein is CASGLRGGPETQYF.

J is TRBJ2-7 and V is TRBV7-9, with 7 bases lining up with TRBD1. The J segment lost 5 bases and the V segment lost 6 bases, leaving 4 bases of the junction unmatched. This CDR3 has 12 amino acids. CDR1 is SEHNR, CDR2 FQNEAQ, per germline (reference sequence). The CDR3 region has the DNA TGTGCCAGCAGTCGTGGACAGGACGAGCAGTACGTC. This gives the protein CASSRGQDEQYV.

CDR3 DNA: TGTGCCAGTAGTATGTTCAGGGGTACTGGAAACACCATATATTTT. Translation: CASSMFRGTGNTIYF. The rearrangement links TRBV19 to TRBJ1-3, with D possibly being TRBD1 (6 bases). The V gene's germline CDR1 is LNHDA and CDR2 SQIVND (reference sequence). This CDR3 has 15 amino acids. V gave up 3 bases and J gave up 2 bases, with 11 bases separating them.

For the CDR3, the DNA is TGTGCCAGCGGGAGGGGCGAGGGGCGGAATCAGCCCCAGCATTTT. Translated: CASGRGEGRNQPQHF. V is TRBV28 and J is TRBJ1-5; maybe TRBD1 (5 bases). V lost 8 bases to trimming and J lost 4 bases, with 18 bases between them. Looked up from germline, CDR1 is MDHEN and CDR2 is SYDVKM. The CDR3 runs 15 residues.

The rearrangement links TRBV2 to TRBJ2-5, with TRBD1 matching over 9 bases. This CDR3 region has 15 residues. In germline, CDR1 is SNHLY, CDR2 FYNNEI. J gave up 2 bases and V 5 bases, and 6 bases lay outside the gene matches. The CDR3 reads CASSKDRGDQETQYF. The DNA for the CDR3 is TGTGCCAGCAGTAAGGACAGGGGTGATCAAGAGACCCAGTACTTC.

The V gene is TRBV2, the J gene TRBJ2-3; 10 nucleotides agree with TRBD2. Germline V gives CDR1 SNHLY, CDR2 FYNNEI. This CDR3 is built from 15 residues. The J segment lost 10 bases and the V segment lost 2 bases, leaving 9 bases of the junction unmatched. CDR3 amino acids: CASSEFGLAGEAQYF. CDR3 nucleotides: TGTGCCAGCAGTGAATTCGGTCTAGCGGGGGAAGCGCAGTATTTT.